This T cell receptor beta chain was found in a study of blood T cell repertoires in COVID-19. Authors' processing steps: For nucleated cells, counts were estimated from reference gene primer amplification. Sequenced by immunoSEQ multiplex PCR; TCRdb stores in-frame clones only, minus some. V and J calls and clone size are given by that table; D and trimming were obtained from the DNA. Here the sample spans some 380,000 clones, around 91% being singletons. The sequenced sample was peripheral blood. The TCR was taken from a man between 18 and 35 years old with active or convalescent COVID-19.

CDR3 nucleotide sequence: TGTGCCACCACAACGGAGGGAAGAAGCTACGAGCAGTACTTC. Translating gives CATTTEGRSYEQYF. The chain recombines TRBV28 with TRBJ2-7, with a possible D match to TRBD2 (6 bases). Between the trimmed V and J ends, which lost 10 bases and 3 bases, there was a span of 19 bases. CDR3 length equals 14 residues. CDR1 MDHEN and CDR2 SYDVKM come from the germline V gene.